This T cell receptor (beta chain) emerged from a study of blood T cell repertoires in COVID-19. Study background: T cells, B-cell-depleted T cells, or PBMCs supplied cDNA or gDNA.

As handled by the study authors: Nucleated cell number was recorded as an estimate derived from reference gene primer amplification. Method: immunoSEQ multiplex PCR; TCRdb's copy keeps in-frame clones and lacks some. The V and J calls and clone size come from that table; D and trimming were worked out from the DNA. Here the sample spans approximately 210,000 clones, 80% being singletons. In terms of age and location, participants ranged from roughly 18 to 100 years and lived in about 25 US areas. Assignment of participants to cohorts was predicated upon participant-reported clinical history. This clone was found once. CDR1 and CDR2 (germline): KGHDR, SFDVKD. This CDR3 comprises 15 residues. Trimming removed 0 bases at V and 1 base at J, with 8 bases between.

The rearrangement joins TRBV24-1 to TRBJ1-1; D is perhaps TRBD1 (6 bases). The clonotype originates from a man aged 30 to 45 with acute COVID-19. The sequenced sample consisted of PBMCs or T cells enriched from blood (not recorded which). CDR3 loop: CATSDLRGANTEAFF. The CDR3 DNA reads TGTGCCACCAGTGATTTGCGGGGGGCGAACACTGAAGCTTTCTTT.